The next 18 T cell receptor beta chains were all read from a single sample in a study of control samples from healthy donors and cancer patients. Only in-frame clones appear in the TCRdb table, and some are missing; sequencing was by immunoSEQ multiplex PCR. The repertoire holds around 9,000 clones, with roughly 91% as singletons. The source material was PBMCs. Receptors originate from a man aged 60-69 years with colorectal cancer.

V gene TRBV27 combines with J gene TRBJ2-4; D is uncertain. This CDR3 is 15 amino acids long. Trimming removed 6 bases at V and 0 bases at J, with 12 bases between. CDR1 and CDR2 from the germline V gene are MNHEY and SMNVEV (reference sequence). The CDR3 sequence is CASRSGPLAKNIQYF. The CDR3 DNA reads TGTGCCAGCAGGTCCGGACCCCTAGCCAAAAACATTCAGTACTTC.

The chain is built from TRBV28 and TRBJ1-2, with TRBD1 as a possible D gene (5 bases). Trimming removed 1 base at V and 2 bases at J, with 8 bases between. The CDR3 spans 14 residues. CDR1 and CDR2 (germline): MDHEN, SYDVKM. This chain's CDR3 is CASSLLGENYGYTF. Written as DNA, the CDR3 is TGTGCCAGCAGTTTATTAGGGGAAAACTATGGCTACACCTTC.

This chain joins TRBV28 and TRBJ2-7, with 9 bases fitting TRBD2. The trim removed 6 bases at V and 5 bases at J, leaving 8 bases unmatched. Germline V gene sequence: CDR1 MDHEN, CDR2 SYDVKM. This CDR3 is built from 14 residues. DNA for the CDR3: TGTGCCAGCAGAGAGAGCGGGGGGCGCGACGAGCAGTACTTC. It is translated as CASRESGGRDEQYF.

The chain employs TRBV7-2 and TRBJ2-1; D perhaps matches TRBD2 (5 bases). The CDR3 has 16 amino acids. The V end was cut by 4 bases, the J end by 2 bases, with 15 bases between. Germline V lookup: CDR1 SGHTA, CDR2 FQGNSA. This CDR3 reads CASSSGGSSTYNEQFF. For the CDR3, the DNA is TGTGCCAGCAGCTCAGGAGGCTCAAGTACCTACAATGAGCAGTTCTTC.

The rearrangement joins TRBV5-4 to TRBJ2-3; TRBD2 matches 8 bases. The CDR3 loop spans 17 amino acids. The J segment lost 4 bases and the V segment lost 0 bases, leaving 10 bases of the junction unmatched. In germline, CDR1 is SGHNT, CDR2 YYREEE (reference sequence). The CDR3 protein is CASSLGVGSGIADTQYF. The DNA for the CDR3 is TGTGCCAGCAGCTTGGGTGTAGGTAGCGGGATTGCAGATACGCAGTATTTT.

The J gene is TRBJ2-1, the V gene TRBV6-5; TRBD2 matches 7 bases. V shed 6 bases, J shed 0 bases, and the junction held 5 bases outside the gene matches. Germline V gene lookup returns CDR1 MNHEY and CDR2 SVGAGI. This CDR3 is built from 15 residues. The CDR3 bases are TGTGCCAGCAGAAGCCGGGACTACTCCTACAATGAGCAGTTCTTC. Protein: CASRSRDYSYNEQFF.

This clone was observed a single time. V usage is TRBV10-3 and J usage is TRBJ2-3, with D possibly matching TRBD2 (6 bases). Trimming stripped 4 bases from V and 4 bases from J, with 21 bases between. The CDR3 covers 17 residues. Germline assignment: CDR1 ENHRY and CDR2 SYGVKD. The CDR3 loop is CAISAPYFTSSPDTQYF. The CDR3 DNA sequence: TGTGCCATCAGTGCGCCATACTTTACTAGCTCCCCAGATACGCAGTATTTT.

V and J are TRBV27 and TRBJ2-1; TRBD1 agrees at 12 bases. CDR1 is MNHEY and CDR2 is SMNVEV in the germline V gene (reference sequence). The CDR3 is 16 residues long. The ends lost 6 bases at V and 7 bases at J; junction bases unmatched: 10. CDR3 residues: CASRSLGDRGRNEQFF. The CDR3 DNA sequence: TGTGCCAGCAGATCCTTAGGGGACAGGGGGCGGAATGAGCAGTTCTTC.

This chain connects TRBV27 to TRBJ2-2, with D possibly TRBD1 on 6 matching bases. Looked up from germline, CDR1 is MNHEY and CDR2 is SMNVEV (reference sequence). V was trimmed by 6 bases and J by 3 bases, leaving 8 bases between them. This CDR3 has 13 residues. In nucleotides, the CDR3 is TGTGCCAGCAGCGGACAGTACACCGGGGAGCTGTTTTTT. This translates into CASSGQYTGELFF.

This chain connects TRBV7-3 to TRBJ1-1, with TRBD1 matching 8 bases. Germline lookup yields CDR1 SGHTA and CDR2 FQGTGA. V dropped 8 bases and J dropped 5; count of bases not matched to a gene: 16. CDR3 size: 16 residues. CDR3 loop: CASHYCRGRFITEAFF. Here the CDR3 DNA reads TGTGCCAGCCACTACTGCAGGGGGCGATTCATAACTGAAGCTTTCTTT.

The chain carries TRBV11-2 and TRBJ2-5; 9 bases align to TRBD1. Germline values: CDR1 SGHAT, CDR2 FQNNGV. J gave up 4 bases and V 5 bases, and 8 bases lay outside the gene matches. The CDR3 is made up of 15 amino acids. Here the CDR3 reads CASSPGTGIGETQYF. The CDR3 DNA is TGTGCCAGCAGCCCCGGGACAGGGATAGGAGAGACCCAGTACTTC.

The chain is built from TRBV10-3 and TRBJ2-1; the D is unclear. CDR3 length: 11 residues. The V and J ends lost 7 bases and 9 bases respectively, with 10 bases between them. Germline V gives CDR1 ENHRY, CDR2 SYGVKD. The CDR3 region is CAITQPSEQFF. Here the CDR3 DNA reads TGTGCCATCACCCAACCGTCTGAGCAGTTCTTC.

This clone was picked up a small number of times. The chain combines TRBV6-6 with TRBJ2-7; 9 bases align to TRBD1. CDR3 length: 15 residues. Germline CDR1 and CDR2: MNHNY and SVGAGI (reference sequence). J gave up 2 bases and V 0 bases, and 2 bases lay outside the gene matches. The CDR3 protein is CASSYSDRGAYEQYF. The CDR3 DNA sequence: TGTGCCAGCAGTTACTCCGACAGGGGGGCCTACGAGCAGTACTTC.

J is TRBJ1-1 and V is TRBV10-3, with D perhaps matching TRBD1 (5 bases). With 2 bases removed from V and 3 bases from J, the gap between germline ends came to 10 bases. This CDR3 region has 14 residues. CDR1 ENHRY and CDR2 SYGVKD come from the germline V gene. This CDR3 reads CAISEGRVDTEAFF. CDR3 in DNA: TGTGCCATCAGTGAGGGCAGGGTGGACACTGAAGCTTTCTTT.

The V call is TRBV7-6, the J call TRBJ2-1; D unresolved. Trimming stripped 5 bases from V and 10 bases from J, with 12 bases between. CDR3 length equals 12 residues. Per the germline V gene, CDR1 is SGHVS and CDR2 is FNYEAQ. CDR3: CASSDFGLEQFF. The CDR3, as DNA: TGTGCCAGCAGCGACTTCGGATTAGAGCAGTTCTTC.

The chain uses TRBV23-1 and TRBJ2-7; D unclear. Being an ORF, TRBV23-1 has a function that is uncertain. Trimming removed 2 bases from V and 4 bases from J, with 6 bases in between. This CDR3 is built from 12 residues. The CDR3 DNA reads TGCGCCAGCAGTCAAACCGAGTACGAGCAGTACTTC. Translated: CASSQTEYEQYF.

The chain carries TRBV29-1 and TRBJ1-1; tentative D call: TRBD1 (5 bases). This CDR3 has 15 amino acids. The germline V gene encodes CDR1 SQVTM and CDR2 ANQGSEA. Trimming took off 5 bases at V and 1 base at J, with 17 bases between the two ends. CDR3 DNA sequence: TGCAGCGTTCCCGGGGCCCCTTGGTCGAACACTGAAGCTTTCTTT. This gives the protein CSVPGAPWSNTEAFF.

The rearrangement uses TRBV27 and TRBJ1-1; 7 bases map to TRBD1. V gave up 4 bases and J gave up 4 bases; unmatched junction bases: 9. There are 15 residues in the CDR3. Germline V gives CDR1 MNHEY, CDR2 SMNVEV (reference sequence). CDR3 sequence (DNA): TGTGCCAGCAGTTCTCGACAGGGACGTCTCACTGAAGCTTTCTTT. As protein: CASSSRQGRLTEAFF.